One T cell receptor (beta chain) is described in this entry. The data were taken from a study of identical twins. V shed 1 base and J shed 0 bases, with 9 bases lying between them. Looked up from germline, CDR1 is LGHDT and CDR2 is YNNKEL (reference sequence). The length of the CDR3 is 16 residues. TCRdb recomputed calls from the 5' RACE reads with MiXCR, one row per CDR3 protein. Among about 530,000 distinct CDR3 sequences listed, about 22% were seen once. The sample was also linked to a second study, of yellow fever vaccine responses in identical twins. This second study notes: Reportedly, twins showed a vaccine T cell response that looked partly convergent and partly personalized.

The TCR originated in a woman aged 18-30 years in good health. Material for sequencing was CD4+ T cells sorted from blood. This chain links TRBV3-1 with TRBJ2-2; D could derive from TRBD1 or TRBD2 (5 bases each). The CDR3 nucleotides read TGTGCCAGCAGCCAAGGGGGACGTCCGAACACCGGGGAGCTGTTTTTT. Its translation: CASSQGGRPNTGELFF.